These 25 T cell receptor beta chains came from one sample sequenced in a study of cytomegalovirus exposure and HLA in healthy donors. PCR involved 60 Vbeta and 13 Jbeta primers. The assay was immunoSEQ multiplex PCR, and TCRdb's table has in-frame clones only and misses some. Of 190,000 or so clones in the sample, 75% to 85% were seen once. Sequencing was done on a sample of PBMCs. The origin of the receptors is a boy between 10 and 17 years old in good health and CMV-seronegative.

The chain links TRBV6-1 to TRBJ2-7; 11 nucleotides agree with TRBD1. CDR1 and CDR2 from the germline V gene are MNHNS and SASEGT. Trimming cost V 6 bases and J 2 bases; bases outside gene matches: 3. The CDR3 totals 14 residues. The CDR3 coding sequence is TGTGCCAGCAGACAGGGACAGGGGGCCTACGAGCAGTACTTC. Encoded protein: CASRQGQGAYEQYF.

The V call is TRBV6-5, the J call TRBJ2-7; 10 bases match TRBD1. CDR1 and CDR2 from the germline V gene are MNHEY and SVGAGI. This CDR3 has 15 amino acids. J was trimmed by 2 bases and V by 4 bases; bases with no gene match: 5. Here the CDR3 DNA reads TGTGCCAGCAGTTGGACAGGGGGACCTACCTACGAGCAGTACTTC. This encodes CASSWTGGPTYEQYF.

This clone was counted only a few times. The chain carries TRBV30 and TRBJ1-5, with 7 bases lining up with TRBD1. The junction had 7 bases not matched to a gene; V was cut back by 1 base and J by 4 bases. Per germline, CDR1 GTSNPN and CDR2 SVGIG (reference sequence). This CDR3 is built from 15 residues. CDR3 protein: CAWSGEGGLNQPQHF. The CDR3 nucleotides are TGTGCCTGGAGTGGGGAAGGGGGCCTGAATCAGCCCCAGCATTTT.

The chain links TRBV5-4 to TRBJ1-1; perhaps TRBD1 as D (5 bases). The germline gives CDR1 SGHNT, CDR2 YYREEE (reference sequence). Trimming cost V 7 bases and J 1 base, with 11 bases left between them. This CDR3 spans 13 amino acids. The CDR3 here is CASGWGGNTEAFF. The CDR3 nucleotides are TGTGCCAGCGGTTGGGGCGGGAACACTGAAGCTTTCTTT.

The chain joins TRBV2 to TRBJ2-7, with D hard to call. The germline V and J ends were trimmed by 0 bases and 0 bases, with 9 bases remaining between them. Germline CDR1 reads SNHLY; CDR2 reads FYNNEI. This CDR3 comprises 15 residues. The DNA for the CDR3 is TGTGCCAGCAGTGAAGCGGCCCTCAGCTCCTACGAGCAGTACTTC. Residues: CASSEAALSSYEQYF.

J is TRBJ1-5 and V is TRBV18, with D perhaps TRBD1 (6 bases). Germline V gene sequence: CDR1 KGHSH, CDR2 LQKENI. Between the trimmed V and J ends, which lost 2 bases and 1 base, there was a span of 9 bases. The CDR3 totals 15 residues. In nucleotides, the CDR3 is TGTGCCAGCTCACCAAGCGGGGGCAGCAATCAGCCCCAGCATTTT. This translates into CASSPSGGSNQPQHF.

As concerns this clone: Compared with germline, one end of the junction differs, possibly owing to a read error. J is TRBJ2-1 and V is TRBV7-7; no clear D gene. The CDR3 loop spans 16 amino acids. Germline loops: CDR1 SSHAT, CDR2 FNYEAQ (reference sequence). Here the CDR3 DNA reads TGTGCTAGCAGCCCCACGTCCACTCCCTCCTCCGGTGAGCAGTTCTTC. Residues: CASSPTSTPSSGEQFF.

This clone has only a few counts. In nucleotides, the CDR3 is TGTGCCAGCTCACCTCTCCGAGGACGGGAGAATGAAAAACTGTTTTTT. Amino acids: CASSPLRGRENEKLFF. The rearrangement uses TRBV18 and TRBJ1-4; unclear D gene. V lost 3 bases, J lost 5 bases, and 16 bases lay in between. CDR1 and CDR2 from the germline V gene are KGHSH and LQKENI. The CDR3 runs 16 residues.

This clone was observed a single time. This rearrangement joins TRBV29-1 to TRBJ1-1; D is ambiguous. Germline values: CDR1 SQVTM, CDR2 ANQGSEA. This CDR3 comprises 12 residues. Trimming left V 5 bases short and J 0 bases short, with 7 bases between. CDR3 sequence reads: CSVNNMNTEAFF. The CDR3 DNA sequence: TGCAGCGTTAACAATATGAACACTGAAGCTTTCTTT.

Notes on this clone: At one boundary the junction diverges from the germline segment, which might be a read error. V usage is TRBV5-6 and J usage is TRBJ1-1; D remains unclear. Germline CDR1 SGHDT, CDR2 YYEEEE. The CDR3 extends over 13 amino acids. In DNA, the CDR3 is TGTGCCAGCAGCCAGACCTTAGACACTCAAGCTTTCTTT. Protein product: CASSQTLDTQAFF.

V and J are TRBV9 and TRBJ2-3; D gene uncertain. Deletions cut 3 bases from V and 3 bases from J, with 5 bases between. The CDR3 spans 12 residues. Germline V CDR1 and CDR2: SGDLS, YYNGEE. Here the CDR3 DNA reads TGTGCCAGCAGCGATTCGACAGATACGCAGTATTTT. This gives the protein CASSDSTDTQYF.

As DNA, the CDR3 is TGTGCCAGCAGCCCCGACAGCTCCTATAATTCACCCCTCCACTTT. Its protein product is CASSPDSSYNSPLHF. The rearrangement links TRBV7-3 to TRBJ1-6; TRBD1 might be the D (5 bases). CDR3 size: 15 residues. Between the trimmed V and J ends, which lost 5 bases and 0 bases, there was a span of 8 bases. Looked up from germline, CDR1 is SGHTA and CDR2 is FQGTGA.

This chain connects TRBV19 to TRBJ1-1; weak D call: TRBD1 (6 bases). The germline gives CDR1 LNHDA, CDR2 SQIVND (reference sequence). The ends were cut back, 8 bases at V and 2 bases at J, with 15 bases in the middle. The CDR3 loop spans 14 amino acids. In DNA, the CDR3 is TGTGCCAGTCGCATAAAACAGGGAAACACTGAAGCTTTCTTT. Translating gives CASRIKQGNTEAFF.

The chain uses TRBV11-3 and TRBJ2-1; TRBD2 aligns across 14 bases. Germline CDR1 SGHNT, CDR2 YENEEA. After removal of 1 base from V and 7 bases from J, the junction contained 9 bases not matched to a gene. This CDR3 spans 18 amino acids. CDR3 in DNA: TGTGCCAGCAGCTTAGGGGCCCGGACTAGCGGGAGGAGGAATGAGCAGTTCTTC. Translating it yields CASSLGARTSGRRNEQFF. The full variable domain, its missing parts supplied by reference TRBV11-3 and TRBJ2-1, is EAGVVQSPRYKIIEKKQPVAFWCNPISGHNTLYWYLQNLGQGPELLIRYENEEAVDDSQLPKDRFSAERLKGVDSTLKIQPAELGDSAVYLCASSLGARTSGRRNEQFFGPGTRLTVL.

This chain uses TRBV11-3 with TRBJ2-3; D unclear. Trimming took off 1 base at V and 4 bases at J, with 3 bases between the two ends. The CDR3 is 12 amino acids. Germline V gene sequence: CDR1 SGHNT, CDR2 YENEEA. CDR3 in amino acids: CASSLAADTQYF. The CDR3 DNA follows: TGTGCCAGCAGCTTAGCTGCAGATACGCAGTATTTT.

The chain couples TRBV7-6 to TRBJ1-2; 7 nucleotides agree with TRBD1. The junction had 11 bases not matched to a gene; V was cut back by 4 bases and J by 6 bases. The CDR3 has 15 amino acids. Germline V gives CDR1 SGHVS, CDR2 FNYEAQ. CDR3 coding DNA: TGTGCCAGCAGCTCCGGACAGGACTGGGTGGATGGCTACACCTTC. It specifies CASSSGQDWVDGYTF.

Worth noting for this clone: One end of the junction varies from germline; a read error may be responsible. The chain is built from TRBV7-9 and TRBJ2-3; TRBD2 aligns across 8 bases. The CDR3 loop spans 17 amino acids. In germline, CDR1 is SEHNR, CDR2 FQNEAQ (reference sequence). The DNA for the CDR3 is TGTTCCAGCAGCTTAGAGCCCCTAGCGGGCTCCACAGATACGCAGTATTTT. Protein product: CSSSLEPLAGSTDTQYF.

The genes are TRBV4-2 and TRBJ1-1; 7 nucleotides line up with TRBD1. CDR1 is LGHNA, CDR2 YNFKEQ, per germline. J lost 1 base, V lost 4 bases, and 6 bases had no gene match. This CDR3 region has 15 residues. The CDR3 is CASSPRDSENTEAFF. The CDR3 DNA reads TGTGCCAGCAGCCCTAGGGACAGCGAGAACACTGAAGCTTTCTTT.

V and J are TRBV15 and TRBJ2-1; 8 bases align to TRBD1. The CDR3 contains 13 residues. From germline, CDR1 is LNHNV and CDR2 YYDKDF (reference sequence). Germline trimming cut 6 bases from V and 5 bases from J; bases unmatched to any gene: 3. The CDR3: CATRRTGNNEQFF. Written as DNA, the CDR3 is TGTGCCACCAGAAGGACAGGGAACAATGAGCAGTTCTTC. Using reference TRBV15 and TRBJ2-1 for the parts outside the CDR3, the full variable domain is DAMVIQNPRYQVTQFGKPVTLSCSQTLNHNVMYWYQQKSSQAPKLLFHYYDKDFNNEADTPDNFQSRRPNTSFCFLDIRSPGLGDTAMYLCATRRTGNNEQFFGPGTRLTVL.

This clone has only a few counts. CDR3 nucleotides: TGTGCCAGCAGCTCCGCCGGGACAGGGCGCGCTGAAGCTTTCTTT. Protein: CASSSAGTGRAEAFF. This rearrangement joins TRBV5-4 to TRBJ1-1; 9 bases are shared with TRBD1. This CDR3 region has 15 residues. Germline CDR1 and CDR2: SGHNT and YYREEE (reference sequence). The ends lost 3 bases at V and 6 bases at J; junction bases unmatched: 9.

This chain links TRBV10-3 with TRBJ2-1, with TRBD1 identical over 9 bases. Germline V gene sequence: CDR1 ENHRY, CDR2 SYGVKD. After removal of 10 bases from V and 5 bases from J, the junction contained 6 bases not matched to a gene. The CDR3 totals 13 residues. The CDR3 is CATSRTGDNEQFF. CDR3 nucleotides: TGTGCCACCAGCAGGACAGGGGACAATGAGCAGTTCTTC.

This clone has only a few counts. This chain connects TRBV6-5 to TRBJ1-5; D remains unclear. The V and J ends lost 0 bases and 5 bases respectively, with 5 bases between them. The CDR3 runs to 13 residues. Germline CDR1 reads MNHEY; CDR2 reads SVGAGI. CDR3 in DNA: TGTGCCAGCAGTTACTCGAGGGATCAGCCCCAGCATTTT. Its protein product is CASSYSRDQPQHF.

The rearrangement uses TRBV7-3 and TRBJ2-7; 7 bases agree with TRBD1. Germline CDR1 is SGHTA and CDR2 is FQGTGA. There are 15 residues in the CDR3. Unmatched junction bases numbered 10, after V lost 2 bases and J lost 6 bases. The CDR3 loop reads CASSLSPQGVFEQYF. As DNA, the CDR3 is TGTGCCAGCAGCTTATCCCCCCAGGGGGTCTTCGAGCAGTACTTC.

The chain uses TRBV5-1 and TRBJ2-7; D may be TRBD1 (7 bases). With 4 bases removed from V and 3 bases from J, the gap between germline ends came to 20 bases. CDR1 is SGHRS, CDR2 YFSETQ, per germline. The CDR3 sequence is 16 residues long. CDR3 sequence reads: CASSVTGDFLFYEQYF. DNA of the CDR3: TGCGCCAGCAGCGTAACAGGGGACTTTTTATTCTACGAGCAGTACTTC.

The CDR3 coding sequence is TGTGCCAGTACAGGGGGCCCGGGAAGCGGCTACACCTTC. This codes for CASTGGPGSGYTF. The V and J genes are TRBV19 and TRBJ1-2; 8 bases are shared with TRBD1. The CDR3 covers 13 residues. Germline values: CDR1 LNHDA, CDR2 SQIVND (reference sequence). Trimming removed 7 bases from V and 8 bases from J; junction bases left unmatched: 9.